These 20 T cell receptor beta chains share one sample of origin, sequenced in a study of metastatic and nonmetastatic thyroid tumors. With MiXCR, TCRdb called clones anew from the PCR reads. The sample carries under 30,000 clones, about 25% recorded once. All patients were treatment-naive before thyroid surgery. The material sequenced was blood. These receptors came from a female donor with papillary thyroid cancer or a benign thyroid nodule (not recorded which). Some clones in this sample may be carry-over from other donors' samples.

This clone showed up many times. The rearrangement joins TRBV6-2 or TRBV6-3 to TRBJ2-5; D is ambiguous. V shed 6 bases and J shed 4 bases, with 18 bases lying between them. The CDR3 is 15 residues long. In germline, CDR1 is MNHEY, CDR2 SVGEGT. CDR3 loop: CASSNAGRAPETQYF. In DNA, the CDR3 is TGTGCCAGCAGCAACGCCGGACGGGCCCCAGAGACCCAGTACTTC.

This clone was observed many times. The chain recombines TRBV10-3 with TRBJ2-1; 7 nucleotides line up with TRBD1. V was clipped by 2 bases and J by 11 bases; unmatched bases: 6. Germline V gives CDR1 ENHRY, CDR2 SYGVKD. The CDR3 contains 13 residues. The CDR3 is CAISEVGQTKQFF. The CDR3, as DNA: TGTGCCATCAGTGAGGTGGGACAGACCAAGCAGTTCTTC.

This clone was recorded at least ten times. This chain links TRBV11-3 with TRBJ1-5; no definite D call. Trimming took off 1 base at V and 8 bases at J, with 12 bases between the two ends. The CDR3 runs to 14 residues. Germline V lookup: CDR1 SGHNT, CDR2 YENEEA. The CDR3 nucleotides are TGTGCCAGCAGCTTAGTACTTGTCCGGGAGCCCCAGCATTTT. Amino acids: CASSLVLVREPQHF.

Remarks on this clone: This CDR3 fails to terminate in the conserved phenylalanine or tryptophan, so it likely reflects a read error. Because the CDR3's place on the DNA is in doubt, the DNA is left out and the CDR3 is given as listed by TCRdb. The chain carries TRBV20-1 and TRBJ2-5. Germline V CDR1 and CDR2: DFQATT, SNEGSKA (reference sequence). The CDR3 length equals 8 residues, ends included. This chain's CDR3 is CSARGSTI.

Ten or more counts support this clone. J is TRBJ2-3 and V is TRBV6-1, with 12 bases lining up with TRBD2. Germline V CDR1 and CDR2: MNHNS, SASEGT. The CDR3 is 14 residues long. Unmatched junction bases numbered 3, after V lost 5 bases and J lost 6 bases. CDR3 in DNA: TGTGCCAGCAGTCCTAGCGGGAGGGCCGATACGCAGTATTTT. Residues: CASSPSGRADTQYF.

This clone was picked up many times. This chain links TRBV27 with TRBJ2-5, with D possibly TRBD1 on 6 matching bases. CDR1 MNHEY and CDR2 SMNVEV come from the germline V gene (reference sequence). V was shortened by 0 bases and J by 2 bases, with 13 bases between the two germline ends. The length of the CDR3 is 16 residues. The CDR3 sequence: CASSLSLGQGQETQYF. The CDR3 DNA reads TGTGCCAGCAGTTTATCGTTAGGTCAGGGGCAAGAGACCCAGTACTTC.

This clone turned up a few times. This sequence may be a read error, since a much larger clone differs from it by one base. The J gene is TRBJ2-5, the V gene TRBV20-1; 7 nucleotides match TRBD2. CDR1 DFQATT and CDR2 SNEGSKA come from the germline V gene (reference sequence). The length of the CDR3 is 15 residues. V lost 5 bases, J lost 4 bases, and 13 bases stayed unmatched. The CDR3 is CSACSGGGTSETQYF. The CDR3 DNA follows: TGCAGTGCTTGCTCGGGAGGCGGGACCTCAGAGACCCAGTACTTC.

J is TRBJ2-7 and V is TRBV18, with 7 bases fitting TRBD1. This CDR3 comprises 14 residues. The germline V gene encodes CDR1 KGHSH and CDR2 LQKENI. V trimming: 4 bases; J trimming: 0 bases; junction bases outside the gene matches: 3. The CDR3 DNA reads TGTGCCAGCTCACAGGGACAGAGCTCCTACGAGCAGTACTTC. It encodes CASSQGQSSYEQYF.

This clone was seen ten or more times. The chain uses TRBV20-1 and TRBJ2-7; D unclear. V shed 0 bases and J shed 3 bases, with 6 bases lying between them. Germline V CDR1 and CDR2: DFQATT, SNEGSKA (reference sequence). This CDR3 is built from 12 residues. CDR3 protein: CSARDEDYEQYF. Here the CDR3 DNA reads TGCAGTGCTAGAGATGAGGACTACGAGCAGTACTTC.

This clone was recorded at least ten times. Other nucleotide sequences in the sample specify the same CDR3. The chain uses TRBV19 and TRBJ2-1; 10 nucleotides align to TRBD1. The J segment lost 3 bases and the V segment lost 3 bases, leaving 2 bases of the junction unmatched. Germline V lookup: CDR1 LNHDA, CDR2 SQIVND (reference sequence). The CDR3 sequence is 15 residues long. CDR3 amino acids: CASSIRDRGYNEQFF. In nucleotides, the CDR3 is TGTGCCAGTAGTATCCGGGACAGGGGCTACAATGAGCAGTTCTTC.

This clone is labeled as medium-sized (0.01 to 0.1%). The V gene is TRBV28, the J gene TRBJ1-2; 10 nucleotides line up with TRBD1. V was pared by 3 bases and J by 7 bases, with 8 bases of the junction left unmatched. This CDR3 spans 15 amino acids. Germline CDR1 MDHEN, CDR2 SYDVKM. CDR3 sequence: CASSFPGQGYSGYTF. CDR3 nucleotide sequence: TGTGCCAGCAGTTTTCCGGGACAGGGGTATAGTGGCTACACCTTC.

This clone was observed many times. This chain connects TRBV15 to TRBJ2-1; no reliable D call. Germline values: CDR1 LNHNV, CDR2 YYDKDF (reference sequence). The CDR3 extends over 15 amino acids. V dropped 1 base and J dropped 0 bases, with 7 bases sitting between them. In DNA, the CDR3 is TGTGCCACCAGCAGAGTCGCGGACTCCTACAATGAGCAGTTCTTC. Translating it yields CATSRVADSYNEQFF.

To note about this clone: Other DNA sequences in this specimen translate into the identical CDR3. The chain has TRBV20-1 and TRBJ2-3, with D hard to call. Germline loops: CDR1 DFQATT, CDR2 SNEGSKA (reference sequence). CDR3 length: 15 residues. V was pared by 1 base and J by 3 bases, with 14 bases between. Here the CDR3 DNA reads TGCAGTGCTAGAGCTGGTGGGCCATCAACAGATACGCAGTATTTT. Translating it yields CSARAGGPSTDTQYF.

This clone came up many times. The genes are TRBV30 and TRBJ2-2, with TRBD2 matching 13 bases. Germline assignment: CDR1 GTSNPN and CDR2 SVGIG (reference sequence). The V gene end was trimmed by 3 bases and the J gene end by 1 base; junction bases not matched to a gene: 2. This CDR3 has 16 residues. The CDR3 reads CAWSGLAGENTGELFF. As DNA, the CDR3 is TGTGCCTGGAGCGGACTAGCGGGAGAGAACACCGGGGAGCTGTTTTTT. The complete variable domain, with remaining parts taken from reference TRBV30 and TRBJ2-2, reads SQTIHQWPATLVQPVGSPLSLECTVEGTSNPNLYWYRQAAGRGLQLLFYSVGIGQISSEVPQNLSASRPQDRQFILSSKKLLLSDSGFYLCAWSGLAGENTGELFFGEGSRLTVL.

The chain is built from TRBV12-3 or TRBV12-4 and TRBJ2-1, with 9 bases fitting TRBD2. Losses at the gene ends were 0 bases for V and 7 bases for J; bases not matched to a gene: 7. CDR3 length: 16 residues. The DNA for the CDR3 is TGTGCCAGCAGTTTAGCGTTGCGGGAGGGCCTTAATGAGCAGTTCTTC. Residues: CASSLALREGLNEQFF.

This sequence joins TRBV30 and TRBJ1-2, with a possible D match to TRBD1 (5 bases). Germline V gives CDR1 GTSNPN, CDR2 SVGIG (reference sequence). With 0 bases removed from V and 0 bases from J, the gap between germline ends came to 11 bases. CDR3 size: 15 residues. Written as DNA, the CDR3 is TGTGCCTGGAGTGTGGAGGCGGGGGCTAACTATGGCTACACCTTC. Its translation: CAWSVEAGANYGYTF.

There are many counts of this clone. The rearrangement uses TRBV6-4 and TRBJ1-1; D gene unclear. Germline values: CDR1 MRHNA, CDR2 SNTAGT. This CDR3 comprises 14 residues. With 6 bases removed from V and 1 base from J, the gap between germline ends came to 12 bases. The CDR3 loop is CASSPFAGNTEAFF. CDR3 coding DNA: TGTGCCAGCAGCCCCTTTGCAGGGAACACTGAAGCTTTCTTT.

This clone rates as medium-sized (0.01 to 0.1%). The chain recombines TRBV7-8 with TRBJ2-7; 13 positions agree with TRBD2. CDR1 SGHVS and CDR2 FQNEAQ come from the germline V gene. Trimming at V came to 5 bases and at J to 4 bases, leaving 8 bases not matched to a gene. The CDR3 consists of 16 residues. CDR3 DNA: TGTGCCAGCAGCCCTGGACTAGCGGGAGTGGATTACGAGCAGTACTTC. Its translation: CASSPGLAGVDYEQYF. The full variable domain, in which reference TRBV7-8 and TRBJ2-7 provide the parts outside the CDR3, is GAGVSQSPRYKVAKRGQDVALRCDPISGHVSLFWYQQALGQGPEFLTYFQNEAQLDKSGLPSDRFFAERPEGSVSTLKIQRTQQEDSAVYLCASSPGLAGVDYEQYFGPGTRLTVT.

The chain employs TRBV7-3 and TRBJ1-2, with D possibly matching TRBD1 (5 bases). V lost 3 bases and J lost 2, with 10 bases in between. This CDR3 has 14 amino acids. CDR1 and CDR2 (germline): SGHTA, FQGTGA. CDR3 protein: CASSLGEGNYGYTF. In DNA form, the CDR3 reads TGTGCCAGCAGCTTGGGGGAAGGGAACTATGGCTACACCTTC.

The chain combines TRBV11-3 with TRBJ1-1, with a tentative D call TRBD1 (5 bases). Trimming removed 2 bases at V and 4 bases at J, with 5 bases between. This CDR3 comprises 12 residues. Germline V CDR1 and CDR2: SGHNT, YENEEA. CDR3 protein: CASSLRGTEAFF. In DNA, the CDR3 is TGTGCCAGCAGCTTAAGGGGCACTGAAGCTTTCTTT.